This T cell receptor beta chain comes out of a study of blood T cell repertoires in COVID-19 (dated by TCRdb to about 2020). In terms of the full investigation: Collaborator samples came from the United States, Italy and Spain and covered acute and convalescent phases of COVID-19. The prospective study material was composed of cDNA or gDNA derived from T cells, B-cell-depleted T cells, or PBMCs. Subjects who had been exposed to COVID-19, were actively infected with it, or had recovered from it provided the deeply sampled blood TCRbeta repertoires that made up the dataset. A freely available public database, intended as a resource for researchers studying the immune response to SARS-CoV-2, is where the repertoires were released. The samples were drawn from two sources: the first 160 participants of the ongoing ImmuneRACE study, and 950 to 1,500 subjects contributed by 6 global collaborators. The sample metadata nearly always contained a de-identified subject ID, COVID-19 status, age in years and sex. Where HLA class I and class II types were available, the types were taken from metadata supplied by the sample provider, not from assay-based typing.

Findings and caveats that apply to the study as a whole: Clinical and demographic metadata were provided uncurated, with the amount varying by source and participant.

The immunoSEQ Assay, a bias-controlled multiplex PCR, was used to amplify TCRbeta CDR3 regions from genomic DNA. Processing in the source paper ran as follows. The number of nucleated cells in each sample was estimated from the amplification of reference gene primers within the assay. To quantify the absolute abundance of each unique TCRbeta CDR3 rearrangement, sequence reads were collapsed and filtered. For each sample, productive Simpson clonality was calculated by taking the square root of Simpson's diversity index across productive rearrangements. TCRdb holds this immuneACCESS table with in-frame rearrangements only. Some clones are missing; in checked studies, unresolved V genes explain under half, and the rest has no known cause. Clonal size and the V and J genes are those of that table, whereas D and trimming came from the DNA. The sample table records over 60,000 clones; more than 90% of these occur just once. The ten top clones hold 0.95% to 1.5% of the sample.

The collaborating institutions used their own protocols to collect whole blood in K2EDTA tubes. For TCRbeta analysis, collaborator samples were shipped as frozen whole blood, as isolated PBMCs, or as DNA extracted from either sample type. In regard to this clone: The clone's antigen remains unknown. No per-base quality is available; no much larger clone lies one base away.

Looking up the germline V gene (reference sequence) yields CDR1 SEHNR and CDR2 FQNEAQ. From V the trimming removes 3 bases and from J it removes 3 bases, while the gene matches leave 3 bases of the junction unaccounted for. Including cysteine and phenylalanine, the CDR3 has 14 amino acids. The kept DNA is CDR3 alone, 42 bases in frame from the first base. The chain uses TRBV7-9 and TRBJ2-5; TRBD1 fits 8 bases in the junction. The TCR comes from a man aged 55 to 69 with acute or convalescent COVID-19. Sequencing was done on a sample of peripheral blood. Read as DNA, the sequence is TGTGCCAGCAGCTTCGGGACAGGCAAAGAGACCCAGTACTTC. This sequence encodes CASSFGTGKETQYF.